Presented here are 27 T cell receptor beta chains from one specimen sequenced in a study of OX40 agonist ivuxolimab in advanced cancers. The repertoire was sequenced with immunoSEQ multiplex PCR; TCRdb's copy has only in-frame clones and lacks some. The table records around 84,000 clones, 70% to 85% of them present only once. The sample here was CD4+ or CD8+ T cells sorted from blood, taken in a trial of the OX40 agonist ivuxolimab. The source of these receptors is an adult with an advanced solid tumor such as melanoma, head and neck, liver or kidney cancer.

This rearrangement joins TRBV5-1 to TRBJ1-1; unclear D gene. This CDR3 region has 13 residues. Germline V gives CDR1 SGHRS, CDR2 YFSETQ. Trimming stripped 2 bases from V and 6 bases from J, with 11 bases between. The CDR3 bases are TGCGCCAGCAGCTTTAGGTCCGACGCTGAAGCTTTCTTT. Translating it yields CASSFRSDAEAFF. The full variable domain, its missing parts supplied by reference TRBV5-1 and TRBJ1-1, is KAGVTQTPRYLIKTRGQQVTLSCSPISGHRSVSWYQQTPGQGLQFLFEYFSETQRNKGNFPGRFSGRQFSNSRSEMNVSTLELGDSALYLCASSFRSDAEAFFGQGTRLTVV.

The chain has TRBV7-2 and TRBJ2-3; 7 bases align to TRBD1. Germline CDR1 reads SGHTA; CDR2 reads FQGNSA. V lost 4 bases to trimming and J lost 2 bases; unmatched junction nucleotides: 3. The CDR3 is 14 amino acids. The CDR3 spells CASSSGQTTDTQYF. For the CDR3, the DNA is TGTGCCAGCAGCTCGGGACAGACCACAGATACGCAGTATTTT.

This clone was seen only a few times. The J gene is TRBJ2-1, the V gene TRBV6-1; TRBD1 agrees at 9 bases. Germline loops: CDR1 MNHNS, CDR2 SASEGT. Trimming at V came to 6 bases and at J to 0 bases, leaving 0 bases not matched to a gene. This CDR3 has 14 residues. CDR3 sequence: CASRDRGSYNEQFF. As DNA, the CDR3 is TGTGCCAGCAGGGACAGGGGCTCCTACAATGAGCAGTTCTTC.

The chain couples TRBV4-1 to TRBJ2-3, with 8 bases lining up with TRBD1. J was trimmed by 3 bases and V by 7 bases; bases with no gene match: 12. Germline loops: CDR1 MGHRA, CDR2 YSYEKL. The CDR3 covers 16 residues. The CDR3 DNA follows: TGCGCCAGCACCCAGGGGCCGGGACAGGTAACAGATACGCAGTATTTT. Its translation: CASTQGPGQVTDTQYF.

This clone showed up just once. The chain joins TRBV2 to TRBJ1-6; 7 nucleotides match TRBD1. This CDR3 has 15 residues. The junction had 5 bases not matched to a gene; V was cut back by 5 bases and J by 4 bases. The germline gives CDR1 SNHLY, CDR2 FYNNEI. CDR3 in DNA: TGTGCCAGCAGTCCTAGACAGGGATATAATTCACCCCTCCACTTT. Protein sequence: CASSPRQGYNSPLHF.

V is TRBV7-2 and J is TRBJ2-7, with 9 positions matching TRBD1. CDR3 length: 16 amino acids. The germline CDR1 and CDR2 sequences are SGHTA and FQGNSA. V gave up 3 bases and J gave up 6 bases; unmatched junction bases: 12. CDR3 sequence reads: CASSLGDRVGVGEQYF. The CDR3 DNA reads as TGTGCCAGCAGCTTGGGGGACAGGGTAGGGGTTGGCGAGCAGTACTTC.

In DNA, the CDR3 is TGTGCCAGCAGCTCGGACAGGAACACTGAAGCTTTCTTT. This gives the protein CASSSDRNTEAFF. The chain employs TRBV7-2 and TRBJ1-1; D perhaps matches TRBD1 (6 bases). V was cut by 4 bases and J by 1 base, with 7 bases left in between. The CDR3 has 13 amino acids. Germline lookup yields CDR1 SGHTA and CDR2 FQGNSA.

This clone was detected a few times. This chain links TRBV27 with TRBJ2-7, with 8 bases matching TRBD2. J lost 6 bases, V lost 6 bases, and 7 bases had no gene match. CDR1 is MNHEY and CDR2 is SMNVEV in the germline V gene (reference sequence). There are 13 residues in the CDR3. The DNA of the CDR3 is TGTGCCAGCAGCCCTAGACGGGAGGGCGAGCAGTACTTC. Translation gives CASSPRREGEQYF.

V usage is TRBV5-1 and J usage is TRBJ2-3; either TRBD1 or TRBD2 may fit D (5 bases each). The CDR3 length is 16 residues. CDR1 is SGHRS, CDR2 YFSETQ, per germline. V was shortened by 1 base and J by 3 bases, with 15 bases between the two germline ends. CDR3 DNA sequence: TGCGCCAGCAGCTTGTTGTCAGGGAGTGTGACAGATACGCAGTATTTT. As protein: CASSLLSGSVTDTQYF.

The chain employs TRBV5-4 and TRBJ1-6; TRBD1 matches 7 bases. Trimming cost V 4 bases and J 8 bases; bases outside gene matches: 9. Germline V gene data show CDR1 as SGHNT and CDR2 as YYREEE (reference sequence). CDR3 size: 15 residues. This chain's CDR3 is CASSRGGTEYSPLHF. In DNA, the CDR3 is TGTGCCAGCAGCCGAGGGGGGACAGAATATTCACCCCTCCACTTT.

The V and J genes are TRBV7-2 and TRBJ1-2; D might be TRBD1 (6 bases). This CDR3 has 14 amino acids. V was trimmed by 4 bases and J by 2 bases, leaving 11 bases between them. Germline CDR1 and CDR2: SGHTA and FQGNSA. The CDR3 nucleotides are TGTGCCAGCAGCTCCGGGACAAGGAACTATGGCTACACCTTC. Protein: CASSSGTRNYGYTF.

This chain uses TRBV7-3 with TRBJ2-1, with a tentative D call TRBD2 (6 bases). V lost 0 bases and J lost 5, with 11 bases in between. This CDR3 is built from 15 residues. The germline V gene has CDR1 SGHTA and CDR2 FQGTGA. CDR3 amino acids: CASSLTRDSDNEQFF. The CDR3 coding sequence is TGTGCCAGCAGCTTAACTCGGGACTCAGACAATGAGCAGTTCTTC.

This chain uses TRBV2 with TRBJ1-3, with D uncertain. The germline V and J ends were trimmed by 5 bases and 0 bases, with 20 bases remaining between them. The CDR3 contains 18 residues. Germline CDR1 and CDR2: SNHLY and FYNNEI. The CDR3 region has the DNA TGTGCCAGCAGTCCCCCAGAAGGGCTCCGTGACTCTGGAAACACCATATATTTT. The encoded protein is CASSPPEGLRDSGNTIYF.

The chain couples TRBV25-1 to TRBJ1-1; a weak D match, TRBD1 (5 bases). The germline CDR1 and CDR2 sequences are MGHDK and SYGVNS. This CDR3 region has 13 residues. Trimming pared 2 bases from V and 5 bases from J, leaving 9 bases between. CDR3 in amino acids: CASSEPGATEAFF. CDR3 bases: TGTGCCAGCAGTGAACCTGGGGCGACTGAAGCTTTCTTT.

V gene TRBV28 combines with J gene TRBJ2-2, with TRBD2 matching 8 bases. V trimming: 6 bases; J trimming: 2 bases; junction bases outside the gene matches: 5. The CDR3 extends over 15 amino acids. The germline gives CDR1 MDHEN, CDR2 SYDVKM. The CDR3 DNA reads TGTGCCAGCAGGGTAGCGGGATTAAACACCGGGGAGCTGTTTTTT. It yields the protein CASRVAGLNTGELFF.

The genes are TRBV10-3 and TRBJ1-2; D uncertain. The length of the CDR3 is 13 residues. Germline values: CDR1 ENHRY, CDR2 SYGVKD. V shed 3 bases and J shed 2 bases, with 7 bases lying between them. In nucleotides, the CDR3 is TGTGCCATCAGTGACGTCGGCAACTATGGCTACACCTTC. Its translation: CAISDVGNYGYTF.

This chain links TRBV18 with TRBJ2-7; TRBD1 aligns across 7 bases. CDR1 is KGHSH and CDR2 is LQKENI in the germline V gene. V lost 3 bases, J lost 3 bases, and 8 bases stayed unmatched. This CDR3 is 15 amino acids long. The DNA for the CDR3 is TGTGCCAGCTCACCTCAGCCGGGACAGCACTACGAGCAGTACTTC. It codes for CASSPQPGQHYEQYF. Using reference TRBV18 and TRBJ2-7 for the parts outside the CDR3, the full variable domain is NAGVMQNPRHLVRRRGQEARLRCSPMKGHSHVYWYRQLPEEGLKFMVYLQKENIIDESGMPKERFSAEFPKEGPSILRIQQVVRGDSAAYFCASSPQPGQHYEQYFGPGTRLTVT.

This clone was observed a single time. The V call is TRBV28, the J call TRBJ1-2; D uncertain. From germline, CDR1 is MDHEN and CDR2 SYDVKM. The ends were cut back, 7 bases at V and 5 bases at J, with 11 bases in the middle. The length of the CDR3 is 12 residues. In DNA, the CDR3 is TGTGCCAGCACGGTATCAGCATATGGCTACACCTTC. It specifies CASTVSAYGYTF.

The rearrangement links TRBV7-8 to TRBJ1-1, with 10 bases matching TRBD1. J was trimmed by 0 bases and V by 4 bases; bases with no gene match: 11. Looked up from germline, CDR1 is SGHVS and CDR2 is FQNEAQ. The CDR3 consists of 18 residues. CDR3 protein: CASSSANPGTGVNTEAFF. In DNA form, the CDR3 reads TGTGCCAGCAGCTCAGCAAACCCCGGGACAGGGGTGAACACTGAAGCTTTCTTT.

The rearrangement joins TRBV29-1 to TRBJ2-1; D gene unclear. Trimming cost V 4 bases and J 0 bases, with 7 bases left between them. CDR1 SQVTM and CDR2 ANQGSEA come from the germline V gene. The CDR3 length is 13 residues. The CDR3 DNA reads as TGCAGCGTTGGGTTAAGCTCCTACAATGAGCAGTTCTTC. Its translation: CSVGLSSYNEQFF.

The CDR3, as DNA: TGTGCCAGCAGCTTAAGCCCGGCAGGGCCAGCAGATACGCAGTATTTT. Translated, it gives CASSLSPAGPADTQYF. The chain joins TRBV7-9 to TRBJ2-3, with D possibly matching TRBD1 (5 bases). Looked up from germline, CDR1 is SEHNR and CDR2 is FQNEAQ (reference sequence). The length of the CDR3 is 16 residues. Trimming cost V 2 bases and J 4 bases, with 16 bases left between them.

The genes are TRBV10-3 and TRBJ1-1, with D hard to call. V was pared by 2 bases and J by 4 bases, with 8 bases between. The CDR3 extends over 13 amino acids. Germline V lookup: CDR1 ENHRY, CDR2 SYGVKD. CDR3 DNA sequence: TGTGCCATCAGTGAGCGGGGAGGCACTGAAGCTTTCTTT. Amino acids: CAISERGGTEAFF.

This sequence joins TRBV6-1 and TRBJ2-3, with 7 nucleotides matching TRBD1. V trimming: 4 bases; J trimming: 2 bases; junction bases outside the gene matches: 6. This CDR3 has 15 amino acids. The germline V gene encodes CDR1 MNHNS and CDR2 SASEGT. As DNA, the CDR3 is TGTGCCAGCAGTGTAGGACAGGTGGACACAGATACGCAGTATTTT. Translating gives CASSVGQVDTDTQYF.

V gene TRBV5-1 combines with J gene TRBJ2-7; 10 bases agree with TRBD1. From germline, CDR1 is SGHRS and CDR2 YFSETQ. This CDR3 is 14 amino acids long. V lost 7 bases and J lost 6; bases outside the gene matches: 10. CDR3 in amino acids: CASVLGQGSSEQYF. CDR3 nucleotides: TGCGCCAGCGTACTGGGACAGGGGTCGTCCGAGCAGTACTTC. Combining the CDR3 with reference TRBV5-1 and TRBJ2-7 gives the whole variable domain KAGVTQTPRYLIKTRGQQVTLSCSPISGHRSVSWYQQTPGQGLQFLFEYFSETQRNKGNFPGRFSGRQFSNSRSEMNVSTLELGDSALYLCASVLGQGSSEQYFGPGTRLTVT.

The V call is TRBV5-4, the J call TRBJ2-1; 11 nucleotides agree with TRBD2. This CDR3 has 16 residues. Germline V CDR1 and CDR2: SGHNT, YYREEE (reference sequence). J lost 5 bases, V lost 4 bases, and 8 bases had no gene match. The CDR3 DNA is TGTGCCAGCAGCCGGTTACTGGGACTAGCGGACAATGAGCAGTTCTTC. Translating gives CASSRLLGLADNEQFF.

The chain is built from TRBV4-1 and TRBJ1-3; D gene uncertain. CDR1 is MGHRA, CDR2 YSYEKL, per germline. Trimming took 1 base from V and 4 from J, leaving 11 bases between them. The CDR3 covers 15 residues. CDR3 residues: CASSQVGLPGNTIYF. Written as DNA, the CDR3 is TGCGCCAGCAGCCAAGTAGGACTGCCCGGAAACACCATATATTTT.

This chain links TRBV5-6 with TRBJ2-1; no firm D call. V was cut by 4 bases and J by 0 bases, with 11 bases left in between. CDR1 and CDR2 from the germline V gene are SGHDT and YYEEEE. The CDR3 runs 15 residues. The CDR3 spells CASSKGLSSYNEQFF. The CDR3 DNA follows: TGTGCCAGCAGCAAAGGTCTTAGCTCCTACAATGAGCAGTTCTTC.